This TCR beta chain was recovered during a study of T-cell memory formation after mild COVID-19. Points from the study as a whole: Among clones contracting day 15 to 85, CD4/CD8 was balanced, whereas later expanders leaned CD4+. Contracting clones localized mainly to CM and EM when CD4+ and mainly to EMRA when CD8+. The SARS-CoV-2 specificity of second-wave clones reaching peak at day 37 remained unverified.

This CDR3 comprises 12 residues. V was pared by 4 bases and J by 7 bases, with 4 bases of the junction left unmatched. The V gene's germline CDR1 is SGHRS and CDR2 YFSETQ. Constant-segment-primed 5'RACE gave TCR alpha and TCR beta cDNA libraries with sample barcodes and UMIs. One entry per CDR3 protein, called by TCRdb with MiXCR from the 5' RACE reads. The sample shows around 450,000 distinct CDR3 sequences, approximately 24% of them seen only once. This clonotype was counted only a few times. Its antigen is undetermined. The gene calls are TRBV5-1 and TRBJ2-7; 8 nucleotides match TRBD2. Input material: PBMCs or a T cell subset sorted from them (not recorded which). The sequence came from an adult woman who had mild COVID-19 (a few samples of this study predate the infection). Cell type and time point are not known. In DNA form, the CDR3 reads TGCGCCAGCAGCGCGGGACTAGAGGAGCAGTACTTC. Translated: CASSAGLEEQYF.